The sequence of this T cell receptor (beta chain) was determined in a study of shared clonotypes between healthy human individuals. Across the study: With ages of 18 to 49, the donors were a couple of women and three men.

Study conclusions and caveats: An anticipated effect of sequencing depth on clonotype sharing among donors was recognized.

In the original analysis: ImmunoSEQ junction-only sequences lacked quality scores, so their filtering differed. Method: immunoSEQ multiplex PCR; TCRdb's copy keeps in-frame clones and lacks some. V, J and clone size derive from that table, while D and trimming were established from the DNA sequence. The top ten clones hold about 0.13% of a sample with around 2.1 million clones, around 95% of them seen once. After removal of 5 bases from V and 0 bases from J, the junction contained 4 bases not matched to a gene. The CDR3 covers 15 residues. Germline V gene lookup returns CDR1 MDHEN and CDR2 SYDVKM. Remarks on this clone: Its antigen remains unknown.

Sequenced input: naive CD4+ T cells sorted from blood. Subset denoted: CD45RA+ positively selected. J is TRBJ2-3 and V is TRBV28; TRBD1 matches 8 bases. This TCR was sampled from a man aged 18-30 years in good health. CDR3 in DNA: TGTGCCAGCAGTGACAGGGGAGGTAGCACAGATACGCAGTATTTT. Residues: CASSDRGGSTDTQYF. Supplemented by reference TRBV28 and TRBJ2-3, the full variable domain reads DVKVTQSSRYLVKRTGEKVFLECVQDMDHENMFWYRQDPGLGLRLIYFSYDVKMKEKGDIPEGYSVSREKKERFSLILESASTNQTSMYLCASSDRGGSTDTQYFGPGTRLTVL.